This entry concerns a single T cell receptor beta chain. Its antigen is unknown. These data belong to a study of cytomegalovirus exposure and HLA in healthy donors. The study's findings and limits: It was reportedly the case that the classifier diagnosed cytomegalovirus status with high specificity and sensitivity.

CDR1 and CDR2 from the germline V gene are MNHEY and SMNVEV (reference sequence). The CDR3 contains 14 residues. The V and J ends lost 5 bases and 6 bases, in that order; junction bases with no gene match: 7. This table comes from immunoSEQ multiplex PCR, and its TCRdb copy is limited to in-frame clones, with some not included. Of about 240,000 clones detected, just under 90% appear once; the ten largest clones hold 2.6%. This sequence originates from a young man in good health and CMV-seronegative. V and J are TRBV27 and TRBJ1-1, with 9 positions matching TRBD1. What was sequenced was PBMCs. CDR3 in DNA: TGTGCCAGCAGTCCCGGACAGGGGAAGGCTGAAGCTTTCTTT. This codes for CASSPGQGKAEAFF.